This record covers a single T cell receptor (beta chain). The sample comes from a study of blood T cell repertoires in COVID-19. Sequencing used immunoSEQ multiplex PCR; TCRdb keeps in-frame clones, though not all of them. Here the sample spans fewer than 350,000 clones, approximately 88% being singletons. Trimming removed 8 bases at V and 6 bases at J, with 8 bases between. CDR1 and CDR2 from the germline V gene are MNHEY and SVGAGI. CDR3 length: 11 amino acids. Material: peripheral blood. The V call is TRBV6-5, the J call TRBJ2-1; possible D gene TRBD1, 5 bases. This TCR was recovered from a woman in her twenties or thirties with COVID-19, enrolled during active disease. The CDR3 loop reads CASGDSNEQFF. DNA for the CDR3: TGTGCCAGCGGAGACAGCAATGAGCAGTTCTTC.